These 23 T cell receptor delta chains came from one sample sequenced in a study of gamma-delta T cells after stem cell transplantation. TCRdb processed the RT-PCR reads again with the CATT caller. The repertoire holds approximately 2,000 delta-chain clones, with under 6% as singletons. Specimen: gamma-delta T cells. The source is a human donor. It is not recorded whose cells these are; they may come from a transplant donor.

With respect to this clone: A read error may be the cause here, since a much bigger clone is one base away. The chain joins TRDV2 to TRDJ1; 8 nucleotides line up with TRDD3. From germline, CDR1 is GEAIGNYY and CDR2 EKD. With 0 bases clipped from V and 2 bases from J, the junction kept 37 bases outside the gene matches. The CDR3 is made up of 26 amino acids. The CDR3, as DNA: TGTGCCTGTGACACCTTAAATCTACTGGGGGGTATGGGAGGATCGGCCGGGGAACAGCCAACCGATAAACTCATCTTT. It translates to CACDTLNLLGGMGGSAGEQPTDKLIF.

Concerning this clone itself: The junction differs from germline at one of its ends, possibly a read error. V and J are TRDV2 and TRDJ3, with no clear D. The CDR3 spans 18 residues. Germline CDR1 GEAIGNYY, CDR2 EKD. CDR3 nucleotides: TGTGCCTGTGACACCGCGGTGGGCGGCTCCTTGTACACCCTACAGATGTTTTTC. Its protein is CACDTAVGGSLYTLQMFF.

This clone is classed as medium-sized (0.01 to 0.1%). The rearrangement links TRAV29/DV5 to TRDJ1, with D possibly being TRDD3 (5 bases). Trimming pared 5 bases from V and 0 bases from J, leaving 20 bases between. This CDR3 is built from 16 residues. Germline lookup yields CDR1 NSMFDY and CDR2 ISSIKDK. Here the CDR3 reads CAAPKISWGHTDKLIF. CDR3 sequence (DNA): TGTGCAGCGCCAAAAATCTCTTGGGGCCACACCGATAAACTCATCTTT.

A few counts support this clone. It is likely a read error: a sequence one base away is far more abundant. The chain is built from TRDV2 and TRDJ1; TRDD3 matches 8 bases. Per the germline V gene, CDR1 is GEAIGNYY and CDR2 is EKD. The V and J ends lost 2 bases and 4 bases, in that order; junction bases with no gene match: 5. This CDR3 is 14 amino acids long. The CDR3 DNA reads TGTGCCTGTGACAAGGTGGGGGATGTCGATAAACTCATCTTT. Translated: CACDKVGDVDKLIF.

This clone was seen once. The chain recombines TRDV2 with TRDJ2; 9 bases are shared with TRDD3. TCRdb supplies no J gene; here it was assigned by aligning the nucleotide sequence to germline. CDR1 GEAIGNYY and CDR2 EKD come from the germline V gene. Trimming cost V 0 bases and J 0 bases; bases outside gene matches: 10. This CDR3 is built from 19 residues. CDR3 sequence: CACDTVAGGSDSLTAQLFF. The CDR3 coding sequence is TGTGCCTGTGACACCGTGGCTGGGGGATCCGATTCTTTGACAGCACAACTCTTCTTT.

About this clone: TCRdb assigns this DNA the protein of a much larger clone, which departs from its translation at residue 13; this likely reflects a read error, and the protein shown comes from translating the DNA. This chain links TRDV2 with TRDJ1; 10 positions match TRDD3. The CDR3 extends over 16 amino acids. Germline V lookup: CDR1 GEAIGNYY, CDR2 EKD. As DNA, the CDR3 is TGTGCCTGTGACGGACTGGGGGATTGGGTCGTCGATAGACTCATCTTT. This translates into CACDGLGDWVVDRLIF.

Notes on this clone: It differs at one base from a far larger clone, so likely a read error. V usage is TRDV2 and J usage is TRDJ3; D might be TRDD3 (6 bases). CDR1 is GEAIGNYY and CDR2 is EKD in the germline V gene. The CDR3 has 21 residues. Trimming shortened V by 2 bases and J by 2 bases, and 24 bases separated the two germline ends. The CDR3 sequence is CACDKPGDTNPEPWDTRQMFF. Written as DNA, the CDR3 is TGTGCCTGTGACAAACCGGGGGACACCAACCCGGAGCCCTGGGACACCCGACAGATGTTTTTC.

On this clone: TCRdb pairs this DNA with a much larger clone's protein that differs at residue 11, likely a read error; the protein shown was translated from the DNA. Written as DNA, the CDR3 is TGTGCCTGTGACACATTGGGGGATTTTTCCGGTAAACTCATCTTT. Translated, it gives CACDTLGDFSGKLIF. The V call is TRDV2, the J call TRDJ1; 8 bases are a match to TRDD3. Unmatched junction bases numbered 10, after V lost 1 base and J lost 7 bases. CDR1 and CDR2 from the germline V gene are GEAIGNYY and EKD. CDR3 length equals 15 residues.

Only a few counts were recorded for this clone. J is TRDJ1 and V is TRDV2, with 8 bases aligning to TRDD3. With 3 bases clipped from V and 0 bases from J, the junction kept 8 bases outside the gene matches. The CDR3 covers 16 residues. Germline V gene data show CDR1 as GEAIGNYY and CDR2 as EKD. The CDR3 sequence: CACDPVLGAYTDKLIF. For the CDR3, the DNA is TGTGCCTGTGACCCCGTACTGGGGGCCTACACCGATAAACTCATCTTT.

This clone was observed a handful of times. It may be a read error: a sequence one base away is much more abundant. The same CDR3 also results from other DNA sequences found in this sample. The V call is TRDV2, the J call TRDJ3, with 8 bases that match TRDD3. CDR1 and CDR2 (germline): GEAIGNYY, EKD. The CDR3 consists of 18 residues. The CDR3 loop reads CACDTVLGASWDTRQMFF. The CDR3 region has the DNA TGTGCCTGTGACACCGTACTGGGGGCTTCCTGGGACACCCGTCAGATGTTTTTC.

This clone qualifies as medium-sized (0.01 to 0.1%). The chain recombines TRDV2 with TRDJ3, with 11 bases matching TRDD3. CDR1 is GEAIGNYY, CDR2 EKD, per germline. The CDR3 runs to 17 residues. Trimming cost V 1 base and J 5 bases; bases outside gene matches: 3. The CDR3 sequence: CACDTLGDTRDTRQMFF. CDR3 DNA sequence: TGTGCCTGTGACACTCTGGGGGATACCCGGGACACCCGACAGATGTTTTTC.

This clone was picked up a small number of times. The protein in TCRdb stems from a much larger clone and differs at residue 3 from this DNA's translation, likely a read error; here the protein is translated from the DNA. The chain couples TRDV2 to TRDJ3; D possibly corresponds to TRDD3 (5 bases). From germline, CDR1 is GEAIGNYY and CDR2 EKD. CDR3 size: 18 residues. The CDR3 coding sequence is TGTGCCCGTGACACCGGAGGGATGTACTCCTGGGACACCCGACAGATGTTTTTC. This encodes CARDTGGMYSWDTRQMFF.

The genes are TRDV2 and TRDJ1, with D tentatively TRDD3 (6 bases). Matching the DNA to germline supplied the J gene, which TCRdb does not give. The CDR3 consists of 20 residues. Between the trimmed V and J ends, which lost 3 bases and 3 bases, there was a span of 31 bases. The germline CDR1 and CDR2 sequences are GEAIGNYY and EKD. CDR3 DNA sequence: TGTGCCTGTGACGGCAGTACTACGTCAATGGTGGATACAGGGGCCGATAAACTCATCTTT. As protein: CACDGSTTSMVDTGADKLIF.

This clone showed up just a few times. TCRdb's listed protein matches a much larger clone and diverges from this DNA's translation at residues 11 and 14, likely through a read error; the protein shown comes from the DNA. The CDR3 DNA is TGTGCCTGTGACACCGGAGGGATGTACTCCTCGGACACCCTACAGATGTTTTTC. Its translation is CACDTGGMYSSDTLQMFF. J is TRDJ3 and V is TRDV2; a weak D match, TRDD3 (5 bases). This CDR3 region has 18 residues. Germline assignment: CDR1 GEAIGNYY and CDR2 EKD.

Regarding this clone: A read error is possible here, since a much larger clone lies one base away. At the DNA level, this CDR3 is encoded by other sequences in the same sample as well. The rearrangement links TRDV2 to TRDJ2; 12 bases match TRDD3. The CDR3 has 19 residues. Trimming took 0 bases from V and 8 from J; bases not matched to a gene: 15. Germline lookup yields CDR1 GEAIGNYY and CDR2 EKD. CDR3 in DNA: TGTGCCTGTGACACCGTAGGAGTCCCGTTACTGGGGGATACCGCACAACTCTTCTTT. It translates to CACDTVGVPLLGDTAQLFF.

In this sample, this clone is large. The sample carries other DNA sequences with the same CDR3. This chain connects TRDV2 to TRDJ1, with TRDD3 matching over 12 bases. The CDR3 consists of 16 residues. The V gene end was trimmed by 0 bases and the J gene end by 2 bases; junction bases not matched to a gene: 3. Germline CDR1 is GEAIGNYY and CDR2 is EKD. The CDR3 sequence: CACDTLLGDTTDKLIF. The CDR3 region has the DNA TGTGCCTGTGACACCCTACTGGGGGATACAACCGATAAACTCATCTTT.

This clone was found a few times. TCRdb attributes to this sequence the protein of a much larger clone, which differs from the DNA translation at residue 14; a read error is likely, and the protein displayed is translated from the DNA. V and J are TRDV2 and TRDJ1; 10 nucleotides agree with TRDD3. The CDR3 totals 16 residues. Germline loops: CDR1 GEAIGNYY, CDR2 EKD. The CDR3 loop reads CACDPILGDFADKPIF. Here the CDR3 DNA reads TGTGCCTGTGACCCAATACTGGGGGATTTCGCCGATAAACCCATCTTT.

About this clone itself: The protein that TCRdb holds for this DNA derives from a much larger clone and differs from the translated DNA at residue 10, which likely indicates a read error; the protein shown here is translated from the DNA. The chain links TRDV2 to TRDJ1; 8 bases align to TRDD3. Looked up from germline, CDR1 is GEAIGNYY and CDR2 is EKD. Losses at the gene ends were 1 base for V and 11 bases for J; bases not matched to a gene: 17. The CDR3 consists of 16 residues. DNA of the CDR3: TGTGCCTGTGACACAGTTGGGGGGGATATGCGGTTACAGCTCATCTTT. It encodes CACDTVGGDMRLQLIF.

This clone was counted only a few times. One base separates it from a far larger clone, so it is likely a read error. The same CDR3 is also encoded by other DNA sequences in this sample. This sequence joins TRDV2 and TRDJ1; 10 positions agree with TRDD3. This CDR3 has 16 amino acids. Germline values: CDR1 GEAIGNYY, CDR2 EKD. The ends lost 1 base at V and 11 bases at J; junction bases unmatched: 15. CDR3 DNA: TGTGCCTGTGACACAGTTGGGGGGGATACGCGATTACAGCTCATCTTT. This sequence encodes CACDTVGGDTRLQLIF.

This clone has a handful of counts. The chain is built from TRDV2 and TRDJ3; D is uncertain. V was shortened by 0 bases and J by 7 bases, with 27 bases between the two germline ends. This CDR3 is 21 amino acids long. Germline CDR1 and CDR2: GEAIGNYY and EKD. Here the CDR3 reads CACDTAATGVRLSFDTRQMFF. The CDR3 nucleotides read TGTGCCTGTGACACCGCGGCCACCGGGGTCAGACTCTCCTTTGACACCCGACAGATGTTTTTC.

Note on this clone: The protein TCRdb lists belongs to a much larger clone and differs from this DNA's translation at residue 6, which points to a read error; the protein shown is made from the DNA. The J gene is TRDJ1, the V gene TRDV2; 10 positions match TRDD3. There are 20 residues in the CDR3. The V and J ends lost 3 bases and 3 bases, in that order; junction bases with no gene match: 21. The germline V gene encodes CDR1 GEAIGNYY and CDR2 EKD. This chain's CDR3 is CACDRPPTSMGDTGSDKLIF. The CDR3 coding sequence is TGTGCCTGTGACCGCCCTCCTACGTCAATGGGGGATACAGGGTCCGATAAACTCATCTTT.

Relative to its sample, this clone is medium-sized. This is likely an artifact of a read error, given a far larger clone one base away. V gene TRDV2 combines with J gene TRDJ1; 10 positions agree with TRDD3. Germline V gives CDR1 GEAIGNYY, CDR2 EKD. The ends lost 3 bases at V and 0 bases at J; junction bases unmatched: 9. The CDR3 has 17 amino acids. The CDR3 reads CACDALLGDQYTDKLIF. The CDR3 region has the DNA TGTGCCTGTGACGCCTTACTGGGGGATCAGTACACCGATAAACTCATCTTT.

As concerns this clone: The protein TCRdb gives is from a much larger clone and does not agree with this DNA's translation at residue 9, likely a read error; the protein shown here comes from the DNA. The gene calls are TRDV2 and TRDJ1; tentative D call: TRDD3 (6 bases). The V end was cut by 1 base, the J end by 11 bases, with 25 bases between. CDR1 and CDR2 (germline): GEAIGNYY, EKD. The CDR3 spans 16 residues. This CDR3 is CACDTVGGGTRLQLIF. The CDR3 DNA sequence: TGTGCCTGTGACACAGTTGGGGGGGGTACGCGGTTACAGCTCATCTTT.